Included here is one T cell receptor (beta chain) sequence, with context. Its antigen is not identified. This sample was included in a study of a mutant IDH1 vaccine in newly diagnosed glioma. Study overall: Patients began vaccination 4-6 weeks after radiotherapy alone, or with temozolomide cycles.

Time point noted: week 23, last vaccination. Vaccination used 300 ug of mutant IDH1 20-mer peptide per dose, with topical imiquimod. CDR1 is SGHRS and CDR2 is YFSETQ in the germline V gene. CDR3 size: 13 residues. Trimming shortened V by 4 bases and J by 8 bases, and 15 bases separated the two germline ends. TCRdb keeps only in-frame clones here, not all; method: immunoSEQ multiplex PCR. This table holds tens of thousands of clones, 70% to 90% found once. The receptor was isolated from a man between 25 and 39 years old with glioma. The sample consisted of PBMCs, taken from a glioma patient whose treatment included an IDH1 peptide vaccine. The gene calls are TRBV5-1 and TRBJ1-1; D call uncertain. The CDR3, as DNA: TGCGCCAGCAGCCCCCACCCGGACCAGGAAGCTTTCTTT. This encodes CASSPHPDQEAFF.